These 8 T cell receptor beta chains were all obtained from the same sample, sequenced in a study of blood T cell repertoires in COVID-19. Here immunoSEQ multiplex PCR was the method, and the copy in TCRdb shows in-frame clones only, minus some. The sample has tens of thousands of clones, around 82% seen once. Sequencing used peripheral blood. The receptors originated from a human donor in a cohort sampled during active COVID-19.

CDR3 DNA sequence: TGTGCCAGCAGCTCATACAGGGATCGGGACACAGATACGCAGTATTTT. This gives the protein CASSSYRDRDTDTQYF. The chain joins TRBV6-2 or TRBV6-3 to TRBJ2-3, with D possibly TRBD1 on 6 matching bases. The germline gives CDR1 MNHEY, CDR2 SVGEGT. The CDR3 consists of 16 residues. Trimming removed 6 bases from V and 2 bases from J, with 18 bases in between.

The rearrangement links TRBV29-1 to TRBJ2-5; no clear D gene. CDR3 size: 12 residues. V was pared by 0 bases and J by 4 bases, with 6 bases between. The germline gives CDR1 SQVTM, CDR2 ANQGSEA. In nucleotides, the CDR3 is TGCAGCGTTGAAGAGGTGCGAGAGACCCAGTACTTC. Amino acids: CSVEEVRETQYF.

In DNA, the CDR3 is TGTGCCAGCAGCTCAAATAGTATACGAACCGGGACAGATAATGAAAAACTGTTTTTT. Amino acids: CASSSNSIRTGTDNEKLFF. The rearrangement links TRBV7-8 to TRBJ1-4; 7 bases are a match to TRBD1. V shed 4 bases and J 4 bases; nucleotides not matched to a gene: 18. The CDR3 extends over 19 amino acids. Germline CDR1 is SGHVS and CDR2 is FQNEAQ.

The chain employs TRBV28 and TRBJ2-3, with D maybe TRBD2 (7 bases). The CDR3 contains 16 residues. Trimming shortened V by 6 bases and J by 4 bases, and 20 bases separated the two germline ends. Germline V gives CDR1 MDHEN, CDR2 SYDVKM. For the CDR3, the DNA is TGTGCCAGCAGCGGACCGAGGGGGGGGTTCTCAGATACGCAGTATTTT. Translating gives CASSGPRGGFSDTQYF. Using reference TRBV28 and TRBJ2-3 for the parts outside the CDR3, the full variable domain is DVKVTQSSRYLVKRTGEKVFLECVQDMDHENMFWYRQDPGLGLRLIYFSYDVKMKEKGDIPEGYSVSREKKERFSLILESASTNQTSMYLCASSGPRGGFSDTQYFGPGTRLTVL.

The J gene is TRBJ1-1, the V gene TRBV4-1; possibly TRBD1 for D (6 bases). Trimming took 0 bases from V and 4 from J, leaving 12 bases between them. The CDR3 runs to 15 residues. CDR1 MGHRA and CDR2 YSYEKL come from the germline V gene. The CDR3: CASSQDVAGATEAFF. DNA of the CDR3: TGCGCCAGCAGCCAAGATGTTGCAGGGGCCACTGAAGCTTTCTTT.

The chain uses TRBV2 and TRBJ1-1, with D possibly TRBD1 on 5 matching bases. Germline V gives CDR1 SNHLY, CDR2 FYNNEI. Trimming removed 10 bases from V and 0 bases from J, with 15 bases in between. The CDR3 is made up of 14 amino acids. The CDR3 DNA is TGTGCCATGGGGGGGACGCAGTTGAACACTGAAGCTTTCTTT. Translated, it gives CAMGGTQLNTEAFF.

J is TRBJ2-3 and V is TRBV9; maybe TRBD2 (5 bases). Trimming pared 3 bases from V and 3 bases from J, leaving 17 bases between. The germline V gene encodes CDR1 SGDLS and CDR2 YYNGEE. The CDR3 totals 16 residues. The CDR3 region is CASSGGLGIRTDTQYF. CDR3 sequence (DNA): TGTGCCAGCAGCGGCGGGTTGGGGATCCGGACAGATACGCAGTATTTT.

The chain combines TRBV11-1 with TRBJ2-5; a possible D gene is TRBD1 (6 bases). V lost 4 bases and J lost 1, with 13 bases in between. This CDR3 is 15 amino acids long. Germline values: CDR1 SGHAT, CDR2 FQDESV (reference sequence). DNA for the CDR3: TGTGCCAGCAGCTCGAACAGGGCCCCCCAAGAGACCCAGTACTTC. Its protein is CASSSNRAPQETQYF.